The TCR beta chain under discussion was sequenced for a study of monozygotic twins with inflammatory bowel disease. Using the 5' RACE reads, TCRdb records one entry per CDR3 protein without DNA. The table lists 310,000 or so distinct CDR3 sequences. The CDR3 runs 15 residues. The germline gives CDR1 KGHSH, CDR2 LQKENI. Overall study results and limits: In the analysis, different T cell subtypes could not be told apart.

Blood samples measuring around 2.6 ml were taken per donor. With respect to this clonotype: The antigen remains unidentified.

The receptor was isolated from a human donor with ulcerative colitis or Crohn's disease, or a healthy co-twin of an affected twin (not recorded which). V usage is TRBV18 and J usage is TRBJ2-1; absent DNA, TCRdb's TRBD1 call cannot be checked. Sequenced input: blood. The CDR3 reads CASSKDRRGSDEQFF.